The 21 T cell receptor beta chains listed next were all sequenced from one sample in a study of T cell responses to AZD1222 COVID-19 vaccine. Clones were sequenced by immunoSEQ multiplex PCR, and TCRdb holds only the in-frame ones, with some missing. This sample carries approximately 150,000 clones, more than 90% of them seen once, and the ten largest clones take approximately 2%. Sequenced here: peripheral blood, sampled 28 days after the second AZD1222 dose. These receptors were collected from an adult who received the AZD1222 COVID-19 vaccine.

The CDR3 is CASSLLETQYF. The CDR3 coding sequence is TGTGCCAGCAGCTTGTTGGAGACCCAGTACTTC. The chain recombines TRBV7-2 with TRBJ2-5; D call uncertain. V lost 3 bases and J 5 bases, leaving 4 bases between the germline ends. The CDR3 is 11 amino acids. Germline-derived CDR1 and CDR2 are SGHTA and FQGNSA. Full variable domain (outside the CDR3, taken from reference TRBV7-2 and TRBJ2-5): GAGVSQSPSNKVTEKGKDVELRCDPISGHTALYWYRQSLGQGLEFLIYFQGNSAPDKSGLPSDRFSAERTGGSVSTLTIQRTQQEDSAVYLCASSLLETQYFGPGTRLLVL.

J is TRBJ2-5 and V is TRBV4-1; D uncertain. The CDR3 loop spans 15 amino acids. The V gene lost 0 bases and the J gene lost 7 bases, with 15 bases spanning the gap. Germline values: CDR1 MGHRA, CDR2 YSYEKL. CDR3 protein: CASSQDRYPSGTQYF. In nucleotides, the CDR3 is TGCGCCAGCAGCCAAGATCGGTACCCCTCAGGGACCCAGTACTTC.

The CDR3 DNA sequence: TGCGCCAGCAGCCAAGATGGTGGGACAGGGGCCGGGGAGCTGTTTTTT. Protein: CASSQDGGTGAGELFF. V usage is TRBV4-3 and J usage is TRBJ2-2; 10 bases match TRBD1. V shed 0 bases, J shed 6 bases, and the junction held 4 bases outside the gene matches. The CDR3 length is 16 residues. CDR1 LGHNA and CDR2 YSLEER come from the germline V gene.

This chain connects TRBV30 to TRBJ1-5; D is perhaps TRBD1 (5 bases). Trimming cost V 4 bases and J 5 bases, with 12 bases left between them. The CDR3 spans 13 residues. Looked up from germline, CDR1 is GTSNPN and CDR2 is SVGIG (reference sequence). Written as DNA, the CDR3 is TGTGCCTGGACATCAGGGTTCGATCAGCCCCAGCATTTT. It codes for CAWTSGFDQPQHF.

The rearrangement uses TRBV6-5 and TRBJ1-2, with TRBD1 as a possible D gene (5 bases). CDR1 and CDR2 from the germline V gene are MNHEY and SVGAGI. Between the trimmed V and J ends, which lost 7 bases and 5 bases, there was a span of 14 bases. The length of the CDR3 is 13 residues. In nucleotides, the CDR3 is TGTGCCAGCATCTCCGGGGGGGGGTATGGCTACACCTTC. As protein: CASISGGGYGYTF.

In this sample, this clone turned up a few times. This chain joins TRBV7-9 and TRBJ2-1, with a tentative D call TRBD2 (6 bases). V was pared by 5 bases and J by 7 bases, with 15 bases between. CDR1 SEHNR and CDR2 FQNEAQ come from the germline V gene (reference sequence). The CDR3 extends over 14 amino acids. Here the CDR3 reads CASSVWTGGNEQFF. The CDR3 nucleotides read TGTGCCAGCAGCGTATGGACTGGGGGGAATGAGCAGTTCTTC.

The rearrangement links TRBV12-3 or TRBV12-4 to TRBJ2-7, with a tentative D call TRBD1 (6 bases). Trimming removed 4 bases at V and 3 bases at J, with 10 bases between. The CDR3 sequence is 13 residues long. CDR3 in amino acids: CASSSGQHYEQYV. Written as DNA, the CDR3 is TGTGCCAGCAGTTCCGGACAGCACTACGAGCAGTACGTC.

CDR3 amino acids: CASSTLLAGRRYEQYF. CDR3 bases: TGTGCCAGCAGCACCCTCCTAGCGGGACGGCGCTACGAGCAGTACTTC. The J gene is TRBJ2-7, the V gene TRBV7-9; 9 nucleotides agree with TRBD2. Germline CDR1 SEHNR, CDR2 FQNEAQ (reference sequence). The CDR3 extends over 16 amino acids. V shed 5 bases, J shed 3 bases, and the junction held 11 bases outside the gene matches.

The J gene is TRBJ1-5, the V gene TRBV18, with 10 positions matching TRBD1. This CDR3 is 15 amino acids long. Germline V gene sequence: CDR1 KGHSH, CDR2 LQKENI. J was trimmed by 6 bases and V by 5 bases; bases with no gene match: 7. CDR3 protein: CASSTGQGTIQPQHF. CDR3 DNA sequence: TGTGCCAGCTCAACGGGACAGGGGACGATTCAGCCCCAGCATTTT. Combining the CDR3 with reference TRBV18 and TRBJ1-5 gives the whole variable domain NAGVMQNPRHLVRRRGQEARLRCSPMKGHSHVYWYRQLPEEGLKFMVYLQKENIIDESGMPKERFSAEFPKEGPSILRIQQVVRGDSAAYFCASSTGQGTIQPQHFGDGTRLSIL.

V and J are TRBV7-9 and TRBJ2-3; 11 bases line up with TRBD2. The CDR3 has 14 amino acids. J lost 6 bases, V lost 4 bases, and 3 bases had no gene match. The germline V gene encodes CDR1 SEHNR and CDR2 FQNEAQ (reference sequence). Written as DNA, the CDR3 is TGTGCCAGCAGCTCTAGCGGGAGGAGGGATACGCAGTATTTT. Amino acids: CASSSSGRRDTQYF.

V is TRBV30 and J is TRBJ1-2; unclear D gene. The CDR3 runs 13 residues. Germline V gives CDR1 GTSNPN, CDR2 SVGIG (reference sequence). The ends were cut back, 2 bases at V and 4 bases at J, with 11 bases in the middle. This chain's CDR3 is CAWSPNGIYGYTF. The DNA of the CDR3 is TGTGCCTGGAGTCCAAACGGGATCTATGGCTACACCTTC.

For the CDR3, the DNA is TGTGCCAGCAGCGCCCATGTGACAGGGCACTCCTACAATGAGCAGTTCTTC. It specifies CASSAHVTGHSYNEQFF. J is TRBJ2-1 and V is TRBV9, with TRBD1 matching 7 bases. The CDR3 runs 17 residues. The V segment lost 3 bases and the J segment 0 bases; nucleotides outside the gene matches: 9. Germline V gene lookup returns CDR1 SGDLS and CDR2 YYNGEE. Using reference TRBV9 and TRBJ2-1 for the parts outside the CDR3, the full variable domain is DSGVTQTPKHLITATGQRVTLRCSPRSGDLSVYWYQQSLDQGLQFLIQYYNGEERAKGNILERFSAQQFPDLHSELNLSSLELGDSALYFCASSAHVTGHSYNEQFFGPGTRLTVL.

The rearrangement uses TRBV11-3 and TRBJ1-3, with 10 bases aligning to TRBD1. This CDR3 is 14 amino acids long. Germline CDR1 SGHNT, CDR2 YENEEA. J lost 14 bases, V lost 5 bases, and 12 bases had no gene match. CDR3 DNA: TGTGCCAGCAGCGCCCGGGACAGGGGAAGGGTCCTATATTTT. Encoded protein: CASSARDRGRVLYF.

CDR3 DNA sequence: TGTGCCAGCAGCTATGCCGGTGGGGGGAATTCACCCCTCCACTTT. It specifies CASSYAGGGNSPLHF. This rearrangement joins TRBV25-1 to TRBJ1-6; maybe TRBD1 (5 bases). CDR3 size: 15 residues. Trimming removed 6 bases from V and 7 bases from J, with 16 bases in between. Germline V gives CDR1 MGHDK, CDR2 SYGVNS.

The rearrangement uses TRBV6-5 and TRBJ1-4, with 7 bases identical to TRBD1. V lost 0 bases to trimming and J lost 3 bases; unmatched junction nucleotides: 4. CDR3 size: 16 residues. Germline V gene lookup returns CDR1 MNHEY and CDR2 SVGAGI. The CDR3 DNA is TGTGCCAGCAGTTACTCACAGGGGTTTGCTAATGAAAAACTGTTTTTT. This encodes CASSYSQGFANEKLFF.

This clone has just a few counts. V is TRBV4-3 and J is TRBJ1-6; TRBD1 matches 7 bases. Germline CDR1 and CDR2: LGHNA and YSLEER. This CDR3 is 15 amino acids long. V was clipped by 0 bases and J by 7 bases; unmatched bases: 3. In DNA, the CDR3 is TGCGCCAGCAGCCAAGAGACAGGGAAAAATTCACCCCTCCACTTT. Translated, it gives CASSQETGKNSPLHF.

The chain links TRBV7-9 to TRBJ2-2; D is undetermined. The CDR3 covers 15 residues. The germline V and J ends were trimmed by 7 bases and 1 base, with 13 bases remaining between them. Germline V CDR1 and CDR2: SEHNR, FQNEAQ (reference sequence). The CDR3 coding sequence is TGTGCCAGCACCTCAACTCAAGGGAACACCGGGGAGCTGTTTTTT. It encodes CASTSTQGNTGELFF.

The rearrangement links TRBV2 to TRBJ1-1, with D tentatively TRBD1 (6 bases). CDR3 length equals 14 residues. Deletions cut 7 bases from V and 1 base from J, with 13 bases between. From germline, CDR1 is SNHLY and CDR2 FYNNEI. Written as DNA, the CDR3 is TGTGCCAGCACCCAGGTCAGGGGGAACACTGAAGCTTTCTTT. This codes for CASTQVRGNTEAFF.

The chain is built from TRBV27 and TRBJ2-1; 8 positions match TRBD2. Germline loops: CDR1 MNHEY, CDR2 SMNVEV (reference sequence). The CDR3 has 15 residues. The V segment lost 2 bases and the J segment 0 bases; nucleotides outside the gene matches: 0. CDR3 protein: CASSLRGGSYNEQFF. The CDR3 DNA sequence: TGTGCCAGCAGTTTACGGGGGGGCTCCTACAATGAGCAGTTCTTC.

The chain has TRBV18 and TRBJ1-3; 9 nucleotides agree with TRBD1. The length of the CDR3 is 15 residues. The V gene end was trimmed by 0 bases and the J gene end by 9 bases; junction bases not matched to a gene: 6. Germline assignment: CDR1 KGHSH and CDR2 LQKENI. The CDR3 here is CASSPPRTGESTIYF. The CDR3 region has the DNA TGTGCCAGCTCACCACCGAGGACAGGGGAGTCCACCATATATTTT. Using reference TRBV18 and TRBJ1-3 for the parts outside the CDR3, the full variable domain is NAGVMQNPRHLVRRRGQEARLRCSPMKGHSHVYWYRQLPEEGLKFMVYLQKENIIDESGMPKERFSAEFPKEGPSILRIQQVVRGDSAAYFCASSPPRTGESTIYFGEGSWLTVV.

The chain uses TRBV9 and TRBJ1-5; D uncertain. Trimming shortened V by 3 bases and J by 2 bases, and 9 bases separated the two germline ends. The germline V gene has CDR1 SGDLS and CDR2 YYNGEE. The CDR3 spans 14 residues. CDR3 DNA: TGTGCCAGCAGCGGAGGTTTAGGCAATCAGCCCCAGCATTTT. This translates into CASSGGLGNQPQHF.